The source of this T cell receptor beta chain is a study of circulating and synovial CD4+ cells in juvenile arthritis. Findings and limits, study-wide: Diversity here was lower than in bulk blood CD4 cells. CPL versus bulk CD4 samples: T cell genome counts differed by at least an order of magnitude. Shared-clonotype fractions with synovium likely underestimate full repertoire overlap. Compared with bulk blood, circulating pathogenic-like lymphocytes shared substantially more CDR3 sequences with synovial T cells.

Profiled with immunoSEQ multiplex PCR; TCRdb holds only in-frame clones, not every one. Here the sample spans 30,000 to 40,000 clones, around 95% being singletons. This CDR3 is built from 18 residues. Trimming pared 11 bases from V and 0 bases from J, leaving 23 bases between. CDR1 is MNHEY and CDR2 is SMNVEV in the germline V gene (reference sequence). Notes on this clone: No antigen is known for it.

The gene calls are TRBV27 and TRBJ2-6; D perhaps matches TRBD1 (6 bases). The sequence was obtained from a human donor with juvenile idiopathic arthritis. The specimen was CD4+ T cells from blood. CDR3 sequence reads: CAPPLGQPICSGANVLTF. The CDR3 region has the DNA TGTGCCCCCCCCCTCGGACAGCCGATATGCTCTGGGGCCAACGTCCTGACTTTC.